The clone carrying this T cell receptor beta chain was counted only a few times. Antigen specificity is unknown. Germline CDR1 reads MGHRA; CDR2 reads YSYEKL. Unmatched junction bases numbered 6, after V lost 0 bases and J lost 8 bases. The CDR3 totals 15 residues. This specimen belongs to a study of blood T cells in healthy people across ages. Study-level results: The fall in TCR beta diversity per million T cells was roughly linear with age.

Alongside a J-beta primer mix, a sample-barcoded 5' primer served in a second PCR lasting about 7 to 12 cycles. TCRdb fed the 5' RACE reads into MiXCR, producing one record per CDR3 protein. Seen here are about 1.4 million distinct CDR3 sequences, 45% to 70% observed once, and the top ten hold roughly 6.3%. The receptor's source is a man younger than 30 in good health. The chain has TRBV4-1 and TRBJ2-4, with 8 bases that match TRBD1. Sequenced: blood. The CDR3 protein is CASSQERTGRYIQYF. As DNA, the CDR3 is TGCGCCAGCAGCCAAGAACGGACAGGGCGATACATTCAGTACTTC.